This paragraph reports one T cell receptor (beta chain). As yet, its antigen is unknown. Within Nashville, Tennessee resided all donors, each a Caucasian adult. Sorted subsets were amplified in replicate PCRs using around 200 ng DNA, some 31,000 T cell genomes. Only in-frame clones appear in the TCRdb table, and some are missing; sequencing was by immunoSEQ multiplex PCR. Among millions of clones listed, 90% to 95% were seen once. This entry comes from a study of shared clonotypes between healthy human individuals. In the study overall: There were three CD4 naive, three CD4 memory, two CD8 naive and one CD8 memory plates per donor. Points from the study as a whole: Naive subsets usually exceeded memory subsets in estimated richness.

The CDR3 consists of 16 residues. Germline-derived CDR1 and CDR2 are SGHRS and YFSETQ. V dropped 0 bases and J dropped 4 bases, with 16 bases sitting between them. This chain links TRBV5-1 with TRBJ2-5; possibly TRBD1 for D (6 bases). The origin of this receptor is a man younger than 35 in good health. Some clones in this sample may be carry-over from other donors' samples. Sequencing was done on a sample of naive CD4+ T cells from PBMCs. Specified subset: CD45RA+ positively selected. The CDR3 region is CASSLAGATGLETQYF. In nucleotides, the CDR3 is TGCGCCAGCAGCTTGGCCGGAGCTACAGGGCTAGAGACCCAGTACTTC.